This T cell receptor beta chain derives from a study of blood T cells in healthy people across ages. About the study: For every two T cells, template switching captured about one barcoded beta molecule.

Comments on this clonotype: Its antigen is still unknown.

The CDR3 consists of 14 residues. Germline CDR1 and CDR2: MGHRA and YSYEKL. Between the trimmed V and J ends, which lost 0 bases and 2 bases, there was a span of 7 bases. Study findings and constraints: Without sorted subsets, naive and antigen-experienced compartments could not be conclusively compared.

The authors ran a second PCR of about 6 to 11 cycles using a sample-barcoded 5' primer and a J-beta primer mix. MiXCR, applied by TCRdb to the 5' RACE reads, yields one record per CDR3 protein. The sample carries about 640,000 distinct CDR3 sequences, under 70% recorded once. The source is a man aged 55 to 70 in good health. Sequencing was carried out using blood. The genes are TRBV4-1 and TRBJ2-5; no definite D call. The CDR3 DNA reads TGCGCCAGCAGCCAAGATGGCCAGCAAGAGACCCAGTACTTC. Residues: CASSQDGQQETQYF.